The clone carrying this T cell receptor (beta chain) was recorded at least ten times. This sample was taken from a study of CD8 T cells in ankylosing spondylitis. Looked up from germline, CDR1 is SQVTM and CDR2 is ANQGSEA. This CDR3 comprises 12 residues. TCRdb redid the calling of the 5' RACE reads with MiXCR, one entry per CDR3 protein. The table shows about 210,000 distinct CDR3 sequences, with around 8% occurring only once. Sequencing used blood, either unsorted or a sorted T cell fraction (not recorded which). The TCR originated in a female donor with ankylosing spondylitis or in good health (not recorded which). The chain combines TRBV29-1 with TRBJ2-1; no reliable D call. The CDR3 loop is CVARYSYNEQFF. The DNA for the CDR3 is TGCGTCGCCAGGTACTCCTACAATGAGCAGTTCTTC.